This T cell receptor (beta chain) stems from a study of follicular helper T cells after annual influenza vaccination. Overall study context: Across the 2013-2014, 2014-2015 and 2015-2016 vaccination seasons, some subjects were resampled. General study results and limits: ICOS+CD38+ cTfh clonality change tracked circulating plasmablast frequency change.

Data came from immunoSEQ multiplex PCR; TCRdb stores just in-frame clones and leaves some out. The data contain approximately 11,000 clones, approximately 78% of them singletons. This clone was seen only a few times. What it binds is not known. In germline, CDR1 is KGHSH, CDR2 LQKENI. Trimming shortened V by 5 bases and J by 7 bases, and 9 bases separated the two germline ends. This CDR3 comprises 13 residues. Specified time point: 2015-2016 season, 7 days after influenza vaccination. Sorted blood CD4 subsets were sequenced before and after adults received seasonal inactivated influenza vaccine. The TCR was taken from an adult who received the influenza vaccine. The gene calls are TRBV18 and TRBJ1-6; D remains ambiguous. The sequencing here drew on CXCR5+ CD38- circulating T follicular helper cells from blood, taken 7 days after influenza vaccination. Sample subset: circulating Tfh, non-naive CD4+CXCR5+PD-1+ (ICOS+CD38+ or ICOS-CD38-). The CDR3 loop is CASSADGNSPLHF. The CDR3 DNA reads TGTGCCAGCTCAGCGGACGGAAATTCACCCCTCCACTTT.